This record looks at one TCR beta chain sequence and its context. Its antigen is currently unknown. Following extraction, RNA underwent reverse transcription to cDNA, which served as the sequencing template. The table came from immunoSEQ multiplex PCR; TCRdb's copy has only in-frame clones and leaves some out. Among 55,000 to 65,000 clones, about 40% were seen once, and the ten largest hold around 54%. This sample stems from a study of CD8+ T cells in alopecia areata. General observations from the study: Across lesional scalp, and particularly alopecia totalis/universalis, clonality surpassed that of normal scalp. Compared with mice, patients displayed less clear TCR sharing, possibly for HLA-related reasons.

Material: NKG2D-low CD8+ T cells sorted from blood. This sequence was found in a human donor with alopecia areata.

The CDR3 loop reads CACLWTSGYEQYF. CDR3 bases: TGTGCCTGCCTATGGACTAGCGGCTACGAGCAGTACTTC. The chain has TRBV30 and TRBJ2-7; TRBD2 matches at 10 bases. The CDR3 is 13 residues long. V shed 6 bases, J shed 3 bases, and the junction held 5 bases outside the gene matches. Germline CDR1 GTSNPN, CDR2 SVGIG (reference sequence).